Following are 10 T cell receptor beta chains from one sample sequenced in a study of shared clonotypes between healthy human individuals. CD45RO negativity and positive selection for CCR7 defined naive CD8 cells, a population that excluded terminally differentiated effector memory CD45RA+ cells. Method: immunoSEQ multiplex PCR; TCRdb's copy keeps in-frame clones and lacks some. The data hold approximately 720,000 clones, with around 92% observed a single time. The sequencing input was naive CD8+ T cells sorted from blood. These receptors were obtained from a man aged 30-40 years in good health.

The chain combines TRBV28 with TRBJ2-3; a possible D gene is TRBD1 (6 bases). Looked up from germline, CDR1 is MDHEN and CDR2 is SYDVKM. CDR3 size: 14 residues. Trimming shortened V by 1 base and J by 11 bases, and 16 bases separated the two germline ends. The CDR3 region is CASSLFEPLGQQYF. The CDR3 DNA reads as TGTGCCAGCAGTTTATTCGAGCCCCTGGGACAGCAGTATTTT.

This chain joins TRBV28 and TRBJ1-2; D gene ambiguous. CDR1 is MDHEN and CDR2 is SYDVKM in the germline V gene. The V end lost 8 bases, the J end lost 7 bases, and 11 bases lay between the germline ends. This CDR3 spans 11 amino acids. CDR3 nucleotides: TGTGCCAGCCGAGGCAGCAGTGGCTACACCTTC. It specifies CASRGSSGYTF.

The chain couples TRBV7-6 to TRBJ2-1; 8 nucleotides agree with TRBD2. CDR1 is SGHVS, CDR2 FNYEAQ, per germline. V gave up 8 bases and J gave up 6 bases; unmatched junction bases: 9. The length of the CDR3 is 14 residues. The CDR3 here is CASVLAGFGNEQFF. The CDR3 nucleotides read TGTGCCAGCGTTTTAGCGGGGTTTGGCAATGAGCAGTTCTTC.

The chain joins TRBV29-1 to TRBJ1-1; D is undetermined. The V gene lost 8 bases and the J gene lost 4 bases, with 47 bases spanning the gap. CDR1 and CDR2 from the germline V gene are SQVTM and ANQGSEA. The CDR3 extends over 23 amino acids. DNA of the CDR3: TGCAGCCTGACACGAGGGTTCCAGAAGTTGAGGCCAATGGTTCCAGAAATGGGCACTGAAGCTTTCTTT. Encoded protein: CSLTRGFQKLRPMVPEMGTEAFF.

The DNA of the CDR3 is TGCGCCAGCAGCCAACCGGGACAGGGGTTTATTAGCTCCTACGAGCAGTACTTC. This encodes CASSQPGQGFISSYEQYF. This chain connects TRBV4-1 to TRBJ2-7, with 10 bases aligning to TRBD1. The CDR3 runs to 18 residues. Germline-derived CDR1 and CDR2 are MGHRA and YSYEKL. The J segment lost 0 bases and the V segment lost 2 bases, leaving 10 bases of the junction unmatched.

In this sample, this clone turned up once. The chain links TRBV19 to TRBJ2-5; 8 nucleotides align to TRBD1. V shed 3 bases, J shed 5 bases, and the junction held 8 bases outside the gene matches. This CDR3 region has 15 residues. CDR1 and CDR2 (germline): LNHDA, SQIVND (reference sequence). CDR3 protein: CASSIGGTGGETQYF. CDR3 bases: TGTGCCAGTAGTATTGGCGGGACAGGTGGGGAGACCCAGTACTTC. Together with reference TRBV19 and TRBJ2-5, the CDR3 gives the full variable domain: DGGITQSPKYLFRKEGQNVTLSCEQNLNHDAMYWYRQDPGQGLRLIYYSQIVNDFQKGDIAEGYSVSREKKESFPLTVTSAQKNPTAFYLCASSIGGTGGETQYFGPGTRLLVL.

The V call is TRBV10-3, the J call TRBJ1-1, with D maybe TRBD1 (5 bases). Germline V gene lookup returns CDR1 ENHRY and CDR2 SYGVKD. Trimming took off 8 bases at V and 4 bases at J, with 14 bases between the two ends. The CDR3 is 13 residues long. CDR3 DNA sequence: TGTGCCATCGGAGCTCTGGGGCTCACTGAAGCTTTCTTT. As protein: CAIGALGLTEAFF.

The J gene is TRBJ2-6, the V gene TRBV7-6; TRBD1 agrees at 8 bases. CDR1 is SGHVS and CDR2 is FNYEAQ in the germline V gene. The CDR3 runs 16 residues. Unmatched junction bases numbered 4, after V lost 3 bases and J lost 3 bases. The CDR3 here is CASSFETGVGANVLTF. CDR3 nucleotides: TGTGCCAGCAGCTTCGAGACAGGGGTTGGGGCCAACGTCCTGACTTTC. Complete variable domain (other parts from reference TRBV7-6 and TRBJ2-6): GAGVSQSPRYKVTKRGQDVALRCDPISGHVSLYWYRQALGQGPEFLTYFNYEAQQDKSGLPNDRFSAERPEGSISTLTIQRTEQRDSAMYRCASSFETGVGANVLTFGAGSRLTVL.

V and J are TRBV5-5 and TRBJ2-7; a possible D gene is TRBD1 (6 bases). The ends were cut back, 7 bases at V and 0 bases at J, with 14 bases in the middle. Germline CDR1 and CDR2: SGHKS and YYEKEE (reference sequence). CDR3 length: 14 amino acids. The CDR3 loop reads CASEKTGSSYEQYF. Written as DNA, the CDR3 is TGTGCCAGCGAAAAGACAGGAAGCTCCTACGAGCAGTACTTC.

Turning to this clone: Other DNA sequences in this specimen translate into the identical CDR3. The chain couples TRBV19 to TRBJ2-1; D uncertain. V was shortened by 1 base and J by 4 bases, with 8 bases between the two germline ends. The CDR3 contains 14 residues. The germline CDR1 and CDR2 sequences are LNHDA and SQIVND (reference sequence). CDR3 in DNA: TGTGCCAGTAGTATAGCTTCGGGTTACAATGAGCAGTTCTTC. Amino acid sequence: CASSIASGYNEQFF.